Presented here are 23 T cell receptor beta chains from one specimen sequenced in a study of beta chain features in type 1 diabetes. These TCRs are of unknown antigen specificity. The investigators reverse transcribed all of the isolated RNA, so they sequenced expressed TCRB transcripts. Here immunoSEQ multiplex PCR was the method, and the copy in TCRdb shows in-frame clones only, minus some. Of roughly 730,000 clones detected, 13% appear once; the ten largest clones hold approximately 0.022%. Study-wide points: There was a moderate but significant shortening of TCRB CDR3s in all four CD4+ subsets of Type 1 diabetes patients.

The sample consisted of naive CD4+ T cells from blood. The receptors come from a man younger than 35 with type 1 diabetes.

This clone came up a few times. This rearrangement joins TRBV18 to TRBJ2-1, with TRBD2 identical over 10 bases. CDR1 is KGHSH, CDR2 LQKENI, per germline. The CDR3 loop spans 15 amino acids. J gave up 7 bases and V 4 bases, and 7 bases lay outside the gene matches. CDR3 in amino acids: CASSQTSGVDNEQFF. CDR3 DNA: TGTGCCAGCTCACAAACTAGCGGGGTGGATAATGAGCAGTTCTTC.

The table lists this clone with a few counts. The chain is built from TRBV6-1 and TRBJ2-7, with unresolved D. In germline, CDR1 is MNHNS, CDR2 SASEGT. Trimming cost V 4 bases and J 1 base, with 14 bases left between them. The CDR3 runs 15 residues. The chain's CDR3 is CASSGNGLRSYEQYF. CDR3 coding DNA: TGTGCCAGCAGTGGTAACGGTCTGCGATCCTACGAGCAGTACTTC.

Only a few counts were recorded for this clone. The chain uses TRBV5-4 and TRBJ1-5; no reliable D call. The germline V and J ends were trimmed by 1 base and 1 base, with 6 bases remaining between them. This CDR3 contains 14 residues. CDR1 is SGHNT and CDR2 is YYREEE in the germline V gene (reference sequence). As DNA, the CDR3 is TGTGCCAGCAGCTTGAAGGGAAGCAATCAGCCCCAGCATTTT. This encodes CASSLKGSNQPQHF.

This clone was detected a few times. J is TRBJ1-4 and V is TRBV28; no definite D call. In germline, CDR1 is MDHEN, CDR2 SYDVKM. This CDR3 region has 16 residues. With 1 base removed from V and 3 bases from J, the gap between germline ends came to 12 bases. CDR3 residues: CASSLSWERANEKLFF. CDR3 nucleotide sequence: TGTGCCAGCAGTTTATCCTGGGAACGGGCTAATGAAAAACTGTTTTTT.

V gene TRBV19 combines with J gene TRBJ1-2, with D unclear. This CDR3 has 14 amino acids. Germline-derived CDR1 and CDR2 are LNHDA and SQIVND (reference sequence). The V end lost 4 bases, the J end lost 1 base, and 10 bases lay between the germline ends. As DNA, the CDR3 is TGTGCCAGTAGTAACCTCAGGTTTAACTATGGCTACACCTTC. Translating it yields CASSNLRFNYGYTF.

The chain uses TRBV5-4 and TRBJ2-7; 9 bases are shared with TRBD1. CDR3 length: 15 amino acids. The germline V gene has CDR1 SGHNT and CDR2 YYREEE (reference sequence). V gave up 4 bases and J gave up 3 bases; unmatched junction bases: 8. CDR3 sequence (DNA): TGTGCCAGCAGCCCCGGGACAGGGACGTTCTACGAGCAGTACTTC. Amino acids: CASSPGTGTFYEQYF.

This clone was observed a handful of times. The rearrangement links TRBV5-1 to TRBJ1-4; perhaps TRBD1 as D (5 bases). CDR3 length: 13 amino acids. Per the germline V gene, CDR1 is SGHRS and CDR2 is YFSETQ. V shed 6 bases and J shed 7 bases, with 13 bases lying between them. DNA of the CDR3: TGCGCCAGCAATAGGGGCGGCGGTGAAAAACTGTTTTTT. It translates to CASNRGGGEKLFF.

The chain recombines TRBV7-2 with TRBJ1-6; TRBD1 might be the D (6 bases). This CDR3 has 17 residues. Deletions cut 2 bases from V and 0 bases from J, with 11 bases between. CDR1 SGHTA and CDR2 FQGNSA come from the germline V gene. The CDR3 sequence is CASSLKGGSSYNSPLHF. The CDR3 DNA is TGTGCCAGCAGCTTAAAGGGGGGGAGCTCCTATAATTCACCCCTCCACTTT. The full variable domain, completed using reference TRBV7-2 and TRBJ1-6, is GAGVSQSPSNKVTEKGKDVELRCDPISGHTALYWYRQSLGQGLEFLIYFQGNSAPDKSGLPSDRFSAERTGGSVSTLTIQRTQQEDSAVYLCASSLKGGSSYNSPLHFGNGTRLTVT.

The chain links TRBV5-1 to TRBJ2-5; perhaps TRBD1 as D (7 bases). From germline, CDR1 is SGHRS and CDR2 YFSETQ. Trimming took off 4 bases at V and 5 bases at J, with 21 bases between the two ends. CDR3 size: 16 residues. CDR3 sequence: CASSPGGGDLRETQYF. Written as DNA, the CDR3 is TGCGCCAGCAGCCCCGGAGGGGGCGACCTACGGGAGACCCAGTACTTC.

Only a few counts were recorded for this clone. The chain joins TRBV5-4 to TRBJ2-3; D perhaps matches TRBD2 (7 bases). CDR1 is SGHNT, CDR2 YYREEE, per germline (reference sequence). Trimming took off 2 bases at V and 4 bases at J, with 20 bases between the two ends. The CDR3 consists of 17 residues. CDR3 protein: CASSFFVGGAGADTQYF. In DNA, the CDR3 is TGTGCCAGCAGCTTTTTTGTAGGGGGGGCCGGCGCAGATACGCAGTATTTT.

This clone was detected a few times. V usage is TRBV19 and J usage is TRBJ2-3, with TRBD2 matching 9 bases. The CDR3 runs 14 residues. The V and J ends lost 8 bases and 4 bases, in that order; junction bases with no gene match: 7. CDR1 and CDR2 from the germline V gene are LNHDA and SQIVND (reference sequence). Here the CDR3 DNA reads TGTGCCAGTCTCGCGGGGGGGCCGGCAGATACGCAGTATTTT. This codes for CASLAGGPADTQYF.

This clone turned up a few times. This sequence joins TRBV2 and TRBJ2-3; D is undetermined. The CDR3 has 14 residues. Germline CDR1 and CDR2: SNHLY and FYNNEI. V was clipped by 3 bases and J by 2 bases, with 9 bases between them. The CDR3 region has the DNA TGTGCCAGCAGTGACTCCACCTACACAGATACGCAGTATTTT. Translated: CASSDSTYTDTQYF.

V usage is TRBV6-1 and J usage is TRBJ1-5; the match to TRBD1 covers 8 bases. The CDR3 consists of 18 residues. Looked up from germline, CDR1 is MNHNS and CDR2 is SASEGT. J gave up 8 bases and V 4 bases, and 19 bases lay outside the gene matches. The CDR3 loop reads CASSAREGRWQGAEPQHF. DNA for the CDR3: TGTGCCAGCAGTGCCCGAGAGGGTCGTTGGCAGGGGGCTGAGCCCCAGCATTTT.

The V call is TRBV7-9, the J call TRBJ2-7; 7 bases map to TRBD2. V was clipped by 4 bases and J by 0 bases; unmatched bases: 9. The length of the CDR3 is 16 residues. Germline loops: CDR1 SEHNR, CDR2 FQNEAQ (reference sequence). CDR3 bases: TGTGCCAGCAGCTCTATGATAGCGGGTTTCTCCTACGAGCAGTACTTC. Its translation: CASSSMIAGFSYEQYF.

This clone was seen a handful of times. DNA of the CDR3: TGCGCCAGCAGCCCGGACAATGAGCAGTTCTTC. Protein product: CASSPDNEQFF. The chain is built from TRBV5-1 and TRBJ2-1; D uncertain. The CDR3 consists of 11 residues. Germline-derived CDR1 and CDR2 are SGHRS and YFSETQ. With 4 bases removed from V and 5 bases from J, the gap between germline ends came to 4 bases. Filled out from reference TRBV5-1 and TRBJ2-1, the complete variable domain reads KAGVTQTPRYLIKTRGQQVTLSCSPISGHRSVSWYQQTPGQGLQFLFEYFSETQRNKGNFPGRFSGRQFSNSRSEMNVSTLELGDSALYLCASSPDNEQFFGPGTRLTVL.

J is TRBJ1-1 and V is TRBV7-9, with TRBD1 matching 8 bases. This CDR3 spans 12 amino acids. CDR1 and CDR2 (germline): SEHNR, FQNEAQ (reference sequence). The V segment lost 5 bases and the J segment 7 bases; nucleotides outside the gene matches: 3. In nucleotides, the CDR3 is TGTGCCAGCAGCGGACAGGGAATTGAAGCTTTCTTT. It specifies CASSGQGIEAFF.

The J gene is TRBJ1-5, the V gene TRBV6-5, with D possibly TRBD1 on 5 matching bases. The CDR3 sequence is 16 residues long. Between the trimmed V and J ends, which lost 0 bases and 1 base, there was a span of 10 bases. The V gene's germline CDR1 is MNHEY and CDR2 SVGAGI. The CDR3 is CASSYSGDGSNQPQHF. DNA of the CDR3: TGTGCCAGCAGTTACTCGGGGGACGGGAGCAATCAGCCCCAGCATTTT.

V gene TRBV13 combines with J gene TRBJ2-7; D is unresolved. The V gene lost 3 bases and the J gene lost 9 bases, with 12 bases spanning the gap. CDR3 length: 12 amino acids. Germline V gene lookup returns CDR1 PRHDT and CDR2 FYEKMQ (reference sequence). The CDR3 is CASSFDRRWQYF. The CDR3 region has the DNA TGTGCCAGCAGCTTTGACCGACGGTGGCAGTACTTC. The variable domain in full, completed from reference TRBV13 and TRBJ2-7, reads AAGVIQSPRHLIKEKRETATLKCYPIPRHDTVYWYQQGPGQDPQFLISFYEKMQSDKGSIPDRFSAQQFSDYHSELNMSSLELGDSALYFCASSFDRRWQYFGPGTRLTVT.

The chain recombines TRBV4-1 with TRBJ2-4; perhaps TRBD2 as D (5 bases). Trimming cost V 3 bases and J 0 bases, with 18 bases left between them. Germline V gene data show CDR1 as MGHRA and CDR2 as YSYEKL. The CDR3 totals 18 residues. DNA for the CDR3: TGCGCCAGCAGCCATGAGTCCGGGAAGGAAATAGCCAAAAACATTCAGTACTTC. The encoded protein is CASSHESGKEIAKNIQYF.

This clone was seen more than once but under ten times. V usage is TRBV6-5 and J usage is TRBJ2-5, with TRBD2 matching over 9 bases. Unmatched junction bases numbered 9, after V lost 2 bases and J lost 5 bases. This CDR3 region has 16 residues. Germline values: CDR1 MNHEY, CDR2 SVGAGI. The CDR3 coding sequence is TGTGCCAGCAGTTACGGCCGGCTAGCGGGGAGGGAGACCCAGTACTTC. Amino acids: CASSYGRLAGRETQYF.

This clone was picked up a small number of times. The CDR3: CASSRFALAGGLDEQFF. CDR3 in DNA: TGCGCCAGCAGTCGTTTCGCCCTAGCGGGGGGGTTGGATGAGCAGTTCTTC. This chain connects TRBV5-1 to TRBJ2-1, with 12 bases aligning to TRBD2. The J segment lost 8 bases and the V segment lost 5 bases, leaving 14 bases of the junction unmatched. The CDR3 consists of 17 residues. Germline V CDR1 and CDR2: SGHRS, YFSETQ.

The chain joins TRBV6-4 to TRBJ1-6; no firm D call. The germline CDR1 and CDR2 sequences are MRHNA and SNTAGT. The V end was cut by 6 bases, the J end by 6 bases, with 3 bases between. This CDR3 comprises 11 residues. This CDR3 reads CASRGNSPLHF. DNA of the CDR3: TGTGCCAGCAGGGGTAATTCACCCCTCCACTTT.

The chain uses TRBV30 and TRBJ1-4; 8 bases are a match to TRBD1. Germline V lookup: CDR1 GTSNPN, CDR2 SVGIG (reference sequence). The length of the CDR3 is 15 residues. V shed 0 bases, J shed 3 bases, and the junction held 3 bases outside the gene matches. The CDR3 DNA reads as TGTGCCTGGAGTGTACGGACAGGGCCTAATGAAAAACTGTTTTTT. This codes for CAWSVRTGPNEKLFF. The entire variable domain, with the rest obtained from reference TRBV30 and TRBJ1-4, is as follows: SQTIHQWPATLVQPVGSPLSLECTVEGTSNPNLYWYRQAAGRGLQLLFYSVGIGQISSEVPQNLSASRPQDRQFILSSKKLLLSDSGFYLCAWSVRTGPNEKLFFGSGTQLSVL.